A selection of T cell receptor beta chains follows, all from one sample in a study of blood T cell repertoires in COVID-19. Using immunoSEQ multiplex PCR, the repertoire was profiled, and TCRdb retains in-frame clones only, with some absent. The sample yields approximately 280,000 clones, about 90% seen once. The sample was peripheral blood. Receptor source: a young woman who had recovered from COVID-19. CDR3s include the opening cysteine and the closing phenylalanine or tryptophan. A D gene is named only where the DNA matches it firmly. Not all rows give a size; the values are once, few, many and, for expanded clones, a class.

>TRBD1|TRBJ1-4|TRBV7-7|.
CASSRDRGDEKLFF
TGTGCTAGCAGCCGTGACAGGGGAGATGAAAAACTGTTTTTT
>.|TRBJ1-6|TRBV19|.
CASTRGGSSYNSPLHF
TGTGCCAGTACCCGCGGGGGTAGCTCCTATAATTCACCCCTCCACTTT
>TRBD1|TRBJ2-5|TRBV9|.
CASSTRDSHGETQYF
TGTGCCAGCAGCACCCGGGACAGCCATGGCGAGACCCAGTACTTC
>TRBD2|TRBJ2-5|TRBV15|.
CATSRGSSGRETQYF
TGTGCCACCAGCAGAGGGTCTAGCGGGAGAGAGACCCAGTACTTC
>.|TRBJ2-5|TRBV21-1|few
CASSSSTSPQETQYF
TGTGCCAGCAGCAGCTCGACTAGCCCCCAAGAGACCCAGTACTTC
>TRBD1|TRBJ2-2|TRBV6-5|few
CASSSHVGQGTGELFF
TGTGCCAGCAGTTCCCACGTGGGACAGGGAACCGGGGAGCTGTTTTTT
>TRBD2|TRBJ2-7|TRBV28|.
CASSPPGGGEQYF
TGTGCCAGCAGTCCACCGGGGGGGGGCGAGCAGTACTTC
>.|TRBJ1-2|TRBV28|.
CATATNYGYTF
TGTGCCACCGCGACTAACTATGGCTACACCTTC
>TRBD2|TRBJ2-1|TRBV6-5|.
CASSYSGGSDEQFF
TGTGCCAGCAGTTACTCGGGCGGGAGCGATGAGCAGTTCTTC
>.|TRBJ1-6|TRBV7-3|.
CASSLREVSSYNSPLHF
TGTGCCAGCAGCTTAAGGGAGGTGAGCTCCTATAATTCACCCCTCCACTTT
>.|TRBJ1-1|TRBV14|.
CASSQAPAVSAFF
TGTGCCAGCAGCCAAGCCCCAGCGGTCTCAGCTTTCTTT
>.|TRBJ1-2|TRBV6-5|.
CASSFSRRYGYTF
TGTGCCAGCAGTTTTTCGAGGAGATATGGCTACACCTTC
>.|TRBJ2-3|TRBV12-3/TRBV12-4|.
CASINTGTDTQYF
TGTGCCAGCATAAACACAGGGACAGATACGCAGTATTTT
>TRBD2|TRBJ2-1|TRBV6-2/TRBV6-3|once
CASSYSELAGDNEQFF
TGTGCCAGCAGTTACTCGGAACTAGCGGGGGACAATGAGCAGTTCTTC
>.|TRBJ1-4|TRBV18|.
CASSPITETNEKLFF
TGTGCCAGCTCACCCATCACGGAGACTAATGAAAAACTGTTTTTT
>.|TRBJ2-1|TRBV6-1|few
CASSEATPPGQFF
TGTGCCAGCAGTGAAGCCACCCCCCCCGGGCAGTTCTTC
>.|TRBJ1-1|TRBV18|.
CASSPLGREAFF
TGTGCCAGCTCACCTCTGGGCAGGGAAGCTTTCTTT
>TRBD2|TRBJ2-3|TRBV28|.
CASSSERGLAGAPPQYF
TGTGCCAGCAGTTCGGAACGGGGACTAGCGGGAGCCCCCCCGCAGTATTTT
>.|TRBJ2-3|TRBV7-2|.
CASSPRQARGYTDTQYF
TGTGCCAGCAGCCCAAGACAAGCCAGAGGGTACACAGATACGCAGTATTTT
>.|TRBJ2-2|TRBV10-2|few
CASSDVRQATGELFF
TGCGCCAGCAGTGATGTGCGGCAAGCCACCGGGGAGCTGTTTTTT
>TRBD1|TRBJ2-7|TRBV6-6|.
CASSNLSGQGDEQYF
TGTGCCAGCAGTAACTTATCGGGGCAGGGGGACGAGCAGTACTTC
>TRBD1|TRBJ1-3|TRBV4-1|.
CASSQGQGTGNTIYF
TGCGCCAGCAGCCAGGGACAGGGTACTGGAAACACCATATATTTT
>TRBD2|TRBJ2-7|TRBV14|.
CASSHWTSGVYEQYF
TGTGCCAGCAGCCACTGGACTAGCGGGGTTTACGAGCAGTACTTC
>TRBD1|TRBJ2-1|TRBV18|.
CASSPLVAGGAGEQFF
TGTGCCAGCTCACCACTAGTTGCAGGGGGCGCCGGGGAGCAGTTCTTC
>TRBD1|TRBJ2-7|TRBV27|.
CASSSQGGWQYF
TGTGCCAGCAGTTCGCAAGGGGGCTGGCAGTACTTC
>.|TRBJ2-7|TRBV27|few
CASSRGGHGEQYF
TGTGCCAGCAGTAGGGGAGGACATGGCGAGCAGTACTTC
>TRBD1|TRBJ1-3|TRBV6-5|.
CASRPDRAGNTIYF
TGTGCCAGCAGGCCCGACAGGGCTGGAAACACCATATATTTT
>TRBD1|TRBJ2-2|TRBV7-8|.
CASSRRDRETYYTGELFF
TGTGCCAGCAGCCGACGGGACAGGGAGACTTATTACACCGGGGAGCTGTTTTTT
>.|TRBJ1-4|TRBV11-2|once
CASRETGWGEKLFF
TGTGCCAGCAGAGAAACAGGGTGGGGTGAAAAACTGTTTTTT
>TRBD1|TRBJ1-1|TRBV6-6|once
CASSQPGGTEAFF
TGTGCCAGCAGTCAACCAGGGGGCACTGAAGCTTTCTTT
>TRBD1|TRBJ1-1|TRBV5-1|.
CASSLVGDRDWLTEAFF
TGCGCCAGCAGCTTGGTAGGTGACAGGGATTGGTTAACTGAAGCTTTCTTT
>.|TRBJ1-2|TRBV15|.
CATSRDLGVAVNGYTF
TGTGCCACCAGCAGAGATTTAGGGGTCGCTGTTAATGGCTACACCTTC
>TRBD1|TRBJ2-7|TRBV30|.
CAWSGGQGAYEQYF
TGTGCCTGGAGTGGTGGACAGGGGGCCTACGAGCAGTACTTC
>TRBD1|TRBJ1-3|TRBV9|few
CASSVGQGVVGNTIYF
TGTGCCAGCAGCGTAGGACAGGGGGTGGTTGGAAACACCATATATTTT
>.|TRBJ1-2|TRBV3-1/TRBV3-2|few
CASSHSFGRMSGYTF
TGTGCCAGCAGCCATTCGTTCGGGAGAATGTCTGGCTACACCTTC
>.|TRBJ1-3|TRBV15|.
CATRPGPSGNTIYF
TGTGCCACCCGTCCAGGGCCCTCTGGAAACACCATATATTTT
>TRBD1|TRBJ1-2|TRBV11-2|.
CASSPIRGTGGGGYTF
TGTGCCAGCAGCCCCATACGTGGGACAGGGGGCGGCGGCTACACCTTC
>.|TRBJ1-1|TRBV4-1|few
CASSQSRPSEAFF
TGCGCCAGCAGCCAATCGAGGCCGTCTGAAGCTTTCTTT
>.|TRBJ1-5|TRBV28|.
CAVGRDSNQPQHF
TGTGCCGTTGGGAGGGATAGCAATCAGCCCCAGCATTTT
>.|TRBJ1-6|TRBV3-1/TRBV3-2|few
CASSQGVVVGVHSPLHF
TGTGCCAGCAGCCAAGGGGTAGTAGTAGGGGTCCATTCACCCCTCCACTTT
>.|TRBJ1-3|TRBV11-2|many
CASSPGNTIYF
TGTGCCAGCAGCCCGGGAAACACCATATATTTT
>.|TRBJ2-3|TRBV9|.
CASSVGGQFTDTQYF
TGTGCCAGCAGCGTAGGAGGACAGTTCACAGATACGCAGTATTTT
>TRBD1|TRBJ2-1|TRBV25-1|.
CASSDQTGGWNEQFF
TGTGCCAGCAGCGACCAGACAGGGGGCTGGAATGAGCAGTTCTTC
>TRBD1|TRBJ2-7|TRBV19|.
CASSLGQGLGDEQYF
TGTGCCAGTAGTCTAGGACAGGGGCTAGGCGACGAGCAGTACTTC
>.|TRBJ1-1|TRBV7-8|.
CASSLASGAAEAFF
TGTGCCAGCAGCTTAGCGTCAGGGGCAGCTGAAGCTTTCTTT
>.|TRBJ1-2|TRBV12-3/TRBV12-4|.
CASSFQGLGGYTF
TGTGCCAGCAGTTTTCAGGGTTTAGGGGGCTACACCTTC
>.|TRBJ2-1|TRBV2|.
CASSPQRDEQFF
TGTGCCAGCAGCCCCCAAAGAGATGAGCAGTTCTTC
>TRBD1|TRBJ1-2|TRBV7-2|.
CASSLTGGDGYTF
TGTGCCAGCAGCTTAACAGGGGGCGATGGCTACACCTTC
>.|TRBJ2-2|TRBV9|once
CASSVREVTGELFF
TGTGCCAGCAGCGTGCGGGAAGTTACCGGGGAGCTGTTTTTT
>.|TRBJ1-2|TRBV7-7|.
CASRRPGNYGYTF
TGTGCTAGCAGGAGACCAGGGAACTATGGCTACACCTTC
>TRBD2|TRBJ2-1|TRBV2|.
CASSALAGGLENEQFF
TGTGCCAGCAGTGCGTTAGCGGGGGGACTTGAAAATGAGCAGTTCTTC
>.|TRBJ2-7|TRBV5-6|once
CASSLSVLVYEQYF
TGTGCCAGCAGCTTGTCCGTTCTAGTCTACGAGCAGTACTTC
>TRBD2|TRBJ2-2|TRBV9|.
CASSVPGLGHTGELFF
TGTGCCAGCAGCGTACCGGGACTAGGTCACACCGGGGAGCTGTTTTTT